A single sample gave rise to the 8 T cell receptor beta chains below, sequenced in a study of human T cells and chemical hapten exposure. In TCRdb, the RACE reads were re-called with MiXCR into one record per CDR3 protein. The table records under 200,000 distinct CDR3 sequences, around a quarter of them present only once. Time point denoted: patch test 3, about 24 weeks after DPC sensitization. Treatment indicated: therapeutic diphenylcyclopropenone sensitization with weekly scalp DPC. The source material was whole blood, sampled in connection with sensitization to the hapten diphenylcyclopropenone (DPC). The receptor set was obtained from a woman under 30 with alopecia areata. Some clones in this sample may be carry-over from other donors' samples.

This clonotype showed up just a few times. V and J are TRBV7-9 and TRBJ2-5, with 10 positions matching TRBD1. V was pared by 6 bases and J by 5 bases, with 6 bases of the junction left unmatched. This CDR3 has 14 residues. Per germline, CDR1 SEHNR and CDR2 FQNEAQ (reference sequence). The chain's CDR3 is CASRNRDRGETQYF. As DNA, the CDR3 is TGTGCCAGCAGGAACCGGGACAGGGGTGAGACCCAGTACTTC.

DNA of the CDR3: TGTGCCAGCAGCGTAAACAGCCTCCCAGATACGCAGTATTTT. Translation gives CASSVNSLPDTQYF. The V call is TRBV9, the J call TRBJ2-3; D remains unclear. V shed 1 base and J shed 4 bases, with 10 bases lying between them. From germline, CDR1 is SGDLS and CDR2 YYNGEE. The CDR3 extends over 14 amino acids.

This clonotype has a handful of counts. The chain links TRBV27 to TRBJ1-5, with D tentatively TRBD1 (5 bases). CDR3 length: 14 residues. Per germline, CDR1 MNHEY and CDR2 SMNVEV (reference sequence). The V and J ends lost 4 bases and 5 bases respectively, with 12 bases between them. The CDR3 sequence is CASSSHRWDQPQHF. As DNA, the CDR3 is TGTGCCAGCAGTTCACACAGGTGGGATCAGCCCCAGCATTTT.

The chain carries TRBV10-3 and TRBJ1-1; the match to TRBD1 covers 10 bases. V shed 6 bases and J 5 bases; nucleotides not matched to a gene: 9. The CDR3 runs to 15 residues. CDR1 is ENHRY and CDR2 is SYGVKD in the germline V gene. The CDR3 loop reads CAISTPGQGRTEAFF. The CDR3 DNA reads TGTGCCATCAGCACTCCGGGACAGGGGCGGACTGAAGCTTTCTTT.

This rearrangement joins TRBV5-6 to TRBJ1-3; D unresolved. The V end was cut by 4 bases, the J end by 2 bases, with 4 bases between. The CDR3 covers 12 residues. CDR1 and CDR2 (germline): SGHDT, YYEEEE. Written as DNA, the CDR3 is TGTGCCAGCAGCCCGGCTGGAAACACCATATATTTT. Protein product: CASSPAGNTIYF.

This clonotype was picked up one time. V is TRBV28 and J is TRBJ2-6; D is unresolved. Looked up from germline, CDR1 is MDHEN and CDR2 is SYDVKM. The CDR3 totals 19 residues. Trimming pared 4 bases from V and 0 bases from J, leaving 19 bases between. For the CDR3, the DNA is TGTGCCAGCAGTTCTCTATTTAGTACGTCCCTCTCTGGGGCCAACGTCCTGACTTTC. It translates to CASSSLFSTSLSGANVLTF.

This clonotype was seen only a few times. The chain carries TRBV2 and TRBJ2-3; 10 bases are a match to TRBD1. The germline CDR1 and CDR2 sequences are SNHLY and FYNNEI. The CDR3 contains 18 residues. V was pared by 0 bases and J by 5 bases, with 11 bases of the junction left unmatched. CDR3: CASSEALPGTGVGDTQYF. CDR3 DNA sequence: TGTGCCAGCAGTGAAGCGCTTCCCGGGACAGGGGTAGGAGATACGCAGTATTTT.

This clonotype was recorded a few times. V gene TRBV3-1 combines with J gene TRBJ1-2; 10 bases line up with TRBD1. Germline loops: CDR1 LGHDT, CDR2 YNNKEL (reference sequence). V was pared by 2 bases and J by 5 bases, with 5 bases of the junction left unmatched. This CDR3 is built from 15 residues. For the CDR3, the DNA is TGTGCCAGCAGCCAAACGACAGGGGGCTTTTATGGCTACACCTTC. It encodes CASSQTTGGFYGYTF.